This T cell receptor (beta chain) originates from a study of CD8 T cells in Susac syndrome. The CDR3 contains 17 residues. Germline CDR1 is MDHEN and CDR2 is SYDVKM. Trimming removed 6 bases from V and 4 bases from J, with 22 bases in between. Reverse transcription of about 0.5 to 1 ug RNA was carried out with random hexamers. An immunoSEQ multiplex PCR generated amplified TCR beta CDR3 products spanning 54 Vbeta and 13 Jbeta. TCRdb re-called the immunoSEQ multiplex PCR reads with MiXCR, one entry per CDR3 protein. Seen here are 170,000 or so distinct CDR3 sequences, roughly 96% observed once, and the top ten hold about 0.15%. The T cells that were sequenced for TCR beta were CD8+ and CD4+ cells from blood. The multiple sclerosis controls, all treatment-naive patients, had relapsing-remitting disease that was stable or active. Remarks on this clonotype: What it recognizes is unknown.

Findings of the study overall: As the study acknowledged, the number of individuals who were part of its TCR sequencing and HLA analysis was relatively small.

The sample taken for sequencing was CD8+ T cells from PBMCs. The receptor was isolated from a human donor with multiple sclerosis. The genes are TRBV28 and TRBJ1-5; perhaps TRBD1 as D (5 bases). Written as DNA, the CDR3 is TGTGCCAGCAGGTACATCGACACTGACAGATCAAATCAGCCCCAGCATTTT. Its protein product is CASRYIDTDRSNQPQHF.